What follows are 16 T cell receptor beta chains derived from one specimen sequenced in a study of blood T cell repertoires in COVID-19. The assay was immunoSEQ multiplex PCR, and TCRdb's table has in-frame clones only and misses some. The profile shows 130,000 to 150,000 clones, roughly 85% of them singletons. Sequences were obtained from peripheral blood. The receptors were sampled from a human donor with acute or convalescent COVID-19. The donor label of this sample is uncertain.

The genes are TRBV28 and TRBJ1-5; TRBD1 matches 9 bases. The trim removed 5 bases at V and 5 bases at J, leaving 10 bases unmatched. Germline-derived CDR1 and CDR2 are MDHEN and SYDVKM. The CDR3 runs to 16 residues. The CDR3 DNA follows: TGTGCCAGCAGTCTAGGATCCGGGACAGGGTATCAGCCCCAGCATTTT. Translated, it gives CASSLGSGTGYQPQHF.

The V and J genes are TRBV4-1 and TRBJ2-5; D may be TRBD2 (5 bases). There are 15 residues in the CDR3. Per germline, CDR1 MGHRA and CDR2 YSYEKL. The V gene lost 0 bases and the J gene lost 5 bases, with 13 bases spanning the gap. CDR3: CASSQEGSGWETQYF. The CDR3 bases are TGCGCCAGCAGCCAAGAAGGTTCGGGGTGGGAGACCCAGTACTTC.

In DNA form, the CDR3 reads TGTGCCAGCAGCTCCAACCCGACTCCTGAGCAGTTCTTC. Translated, it gives CASSSNPTPEQFF. The genes are TRBV7-2 and TRBJ2-1; D gene unclear. The V and J ends lost 4 bases and 9 bases respectively, with 13 bases between them. The CDR3 runs 13 residues. Germline lookup yields CDR1 SGHTA and CDR2 FQGNSA.

This chain links TRBV7-2 with TRBJ1-1; the match to TRBD1 covers 8 bases. The CDR3 consists of 15 residues. Germline values: CDR1 SGHTA, CDR2 FQGNSA. V was clipped by 5 bases and J by 3 bases; unmatched bases: 8. The CDR3 reads CASSPRTGSDTEAFF. In DNA form, the CDR3 reads TGTGCCAGCAGCCCTAGGACAGGGTCGGACACTGAAGCTTTCTTT.

The V and J genes are TRBV3-1 (or the pseudogene TRBV3-2) and TRBJ1-4; D unresolved. Per the germline V gene, CDR1 is LGHDT and CDR2 is YNNKEL (reference sequence). The CDR3 extends over 15 amino acids. Trimming left V 4 bases short and J 7 bases short, with 16 bases between. CDR3 in amino acids: CASSPTGGKGEKLFF. The CDR3, as DNA: TGTGCCAGCAGCCCCACGGGAGGGAAGGGTGAAAAACTGTTTTTT.

The table lists this clone with a few counts. CDR3 amino acids: CASSLATGSTEAFF. Written as DNA, the CDR3 is TGTGCCAGCAGTTTAGCGACAGGGAGCACTGAAGCTTTCTTT. This chain uses TRBV28 with TRBJ1-1; TRBD1 matches at 7 bases. Trimming cost V 2 bases and J 4 bases; bases outside gene matches: 4. The CDR3 has 14 residues. Per the germline V gene, CDR1 is MDHEN and CDR2 is SYDVKM.

The chain uses TRBV6-5 and TRBJ1-2, with D unclear. Germline values: CDR1 MNHEY, CDR2 SVGAGI. The CDR3 covers 15 residues. Between the trimmed V and J ends, which lost 2 bases and 0 bases, there was a span of 10 bases. CDR3 residues: CASSYDGRSNYGYTF. Written as DNA, the CDR3 is TGTGCCAGCAGTTACGATGGCCGATCTAACTATGGCTACACCTTC.

Turning to this clone: This same CDR3 is encoded by further DNA sequences in the sample. The genes are TRBV18 and TRBJ1-4, with 10 positions matching TRBD1. Germline V gene lookup returns CDR1 KGHSH and CDR2 LQKENI. CDR3 length: 15 residues. The V segment lost 0 bases and the J segment 5 bases; nucleotides outside the gene matches: 0. The CDR3 coding sequence is TGTGCCAGCTCACCACCGGGACAGGGGAATGAAAAACTGTTTTTT. It specifies CASSPPGQGNEKLFF.

The chain is built from TRBV7-8 and TRBJ1-1, with TRBD1 identical over 7 bases. This CDR3 has 15 amino acids. The germline gives CDR1 SGHVS, CDR2 FQNEAQ. J was trimmed by 4 bases and V by 0 bases; bases with no gene match: 5. CDR3 residues: CASSLAPGGSTEAFF. The CDR3 nucleotides read TGTGCCAGCAGCTTAGCTCCAGGGGGTAGCACTGAAGCTTTCTTT. The complete variable domain, with remaining parts taken from reference TRBV7-8 and TRBJ1-1, reads GAGVSQSPRYKVAKRGQDVALRCDPISGHVSLFWYQQALGQGPEFLTYFQNEAQLDKSGLPSDRFFAERPEGSVSTLKIQRTQQEDSAVYLCASSLAPGGSTEAFFGQGTRLTVV.

V usage is TRBV6-2 or TRBV6-3 and J usage is TRBJ2-1; 10 positions match TRBD2. Germline V gene lookup returns CDR1 MNHEY and CDR2 SVGEGT. The length of the CDR3 is 16 residues. With 6 bases clipped from V and 4 bases from J, the junction kept 9 bases outside the gene matches. The CDR3 DNA reads TGTGCCAGCAGCATCGCTAGCGGGGGACGGTACAATGAGCAGTTCTTC. Translating gives CASSIASGGRYNEQFF.

This clone was observed a single time. The chain couples TRBV3-1 (or the pseudogene TRBV3-2) to TRBJ2-7, with D possibly matching TRBD1 (5 bases). V shed 3 bases and J shed 6 bases, with 18 bases lying between them. The CDR3 loop spans 15 amino acids. The germline V gene has CDR1 LGHDT and CDR2 YNNKEL (reference sequence). This CDR3 is CASSHPQDPRCEQYV. CDR3 coding DNA: TGTGCCAGCAGCCATCCACAGGATCCTAGGTGCGAGCAGTACGTC.

V gene TRBV28 combines with J gene TRBJ1-5; D call uncertain. Germline V gene sequence: CDR1 MDHEN, CDR2 SYDVKM. V dropped 10 bases and J dropped 6 bases, with 10 bases sitting between them. The CDR3 runs to 11 residues. The CDR3 nucleotides are TGTGCCACTGCGGGGTTTCAGCCCCAGCATTTT. Translated: CATAGFQPQHF. The full variable domain, rest sourced from reference TRBV28 and TRBJ1-5, is DVKVTQSSRYLVKRTGEKVFLECVQDMDHENMFWYRQDPGLGLRLIYFSYDVKMKEKGDIPEGYSVSREKKERFSLILESASTNQTSMYLCATAGFQPQHFGDGTRLSIL.

This clone was seen a single time. The CDR3 coding sequence is TGCAGTGCTAGTGTAGGGGATTCCTACAATGAGCAGTTCTTC. Its protein product is CSASVGDSYNEQFF. The chain carries TRBV20-1 and TRBJ2-1, with a weak D call TRBD1 (5 bases). V was cut by 3 bases and J by 1 base, with 10 bases left in between. The germline CDR1 and CDR2 sequences are DFQATT and SNEGSKA (reference sequence). The CDR3 loop spans 14 amino acids.

This chain connects TRBV24-1 to TRBJ1-2; D is undetermined. The V and J ends lost 6 bases and 3 bases respectively, with 7 bases between them. This CDR3 has 12 amino acids. Germline V gene data show CDR1 as KGHDR and CDR2 as SFDVKD. CDR3 sequence: CATSLSDYGYTF. The CDR3 DNA reads TGTGCCACCAGTTTATCAGACTATGGCTACACCTTC.

The chain joins TRBV6-2 or TRBV6-3 to TRBJ2-7, with D maybe TRBD2 (6 bases). There are 15 residues in the CDR3. Germline V gives CDR1 MNHEY, CDR2 SVGEGT. Deletions cut 4 bases from V and 1 base from J, with 14 bases between. The CDR3 protein is CASSSLASASYEQYV. The CDR3 DNA follows: TGTGCCAGCAGTTCGCTCGCTAGCGCATCCTACGAGCAGTACGTC.

The chain uses TRBV7-9 and TRBJ1-2; possibly TRBD1 for D (5 bases). Trimming cost V 1 base and J 0 bases, with 9 bases left between them. The CDR3 runs to 15 residues. The germline V gene has CDR1 SEHNR and CDR2 FQNEAQ (reference sequence). CDR3 coding DNA: TGTGCCAGCAGCTTAGTTCTGACAGCTAACTATGGCTACACCTTC. This sequence encodes CASSLVLTANYGYTF.